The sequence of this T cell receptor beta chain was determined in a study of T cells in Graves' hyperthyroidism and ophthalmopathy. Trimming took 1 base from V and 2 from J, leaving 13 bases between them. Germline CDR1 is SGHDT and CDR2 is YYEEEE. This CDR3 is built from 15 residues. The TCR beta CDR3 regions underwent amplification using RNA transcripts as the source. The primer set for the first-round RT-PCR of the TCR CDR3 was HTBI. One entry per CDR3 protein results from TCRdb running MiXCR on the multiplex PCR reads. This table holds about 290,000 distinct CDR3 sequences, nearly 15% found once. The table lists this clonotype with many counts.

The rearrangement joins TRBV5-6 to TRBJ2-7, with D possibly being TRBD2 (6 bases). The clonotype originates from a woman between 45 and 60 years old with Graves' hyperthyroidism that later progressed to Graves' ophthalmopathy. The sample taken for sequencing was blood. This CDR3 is CASSLLGRDAYEQYF. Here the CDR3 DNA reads TGTGCCAGCAGCTTGTTGGGGCGGGACGCCTACGAGCAGTACTTC.